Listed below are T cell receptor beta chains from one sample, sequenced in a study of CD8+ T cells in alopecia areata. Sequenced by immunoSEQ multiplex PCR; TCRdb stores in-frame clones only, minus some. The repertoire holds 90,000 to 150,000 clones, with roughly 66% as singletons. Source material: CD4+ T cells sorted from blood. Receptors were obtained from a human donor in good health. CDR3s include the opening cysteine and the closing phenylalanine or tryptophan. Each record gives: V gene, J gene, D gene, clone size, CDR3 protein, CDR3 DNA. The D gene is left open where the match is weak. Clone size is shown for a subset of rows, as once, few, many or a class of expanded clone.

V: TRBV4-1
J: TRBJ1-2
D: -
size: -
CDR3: CASSQAQGLGPYGYTF
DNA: TGCGCCAGCAGCCAAGCCCAGGGACTCGGTCCGTATGGCTACACCTTC

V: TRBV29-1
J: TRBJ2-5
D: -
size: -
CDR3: CSASLSETQYF
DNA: TGCAGCGCCAGTTTGTCGGAGACCCAGTACTTC

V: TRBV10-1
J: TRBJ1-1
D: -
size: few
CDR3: CASSEKANTEAFF
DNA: TGCGCCAGCAGTGAGAAGGCGAACACTGAAGCTTTCTTT

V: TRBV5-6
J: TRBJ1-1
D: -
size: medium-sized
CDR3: CASSLLQRNTEAFF
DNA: TGTGCCAGCAGCTTGCTCCAGCGGAACACTGAAGCTTTCTTT

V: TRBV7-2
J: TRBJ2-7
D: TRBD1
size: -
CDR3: CASSLAGQGGYEQYF
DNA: TGTGCCAGCAGCTTAGCGGGACAGGGGGGCTACGAGCAGTACTTC

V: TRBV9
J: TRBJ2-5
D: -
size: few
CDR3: CASSVGVGPAETQYF
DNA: TGTGCCAGCAGCGTAGGGGTGGGGCCGGCGGAGACCCAGTACTTC

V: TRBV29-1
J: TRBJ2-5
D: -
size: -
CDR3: CSVNRNPAQETQYF
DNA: TGCAGCGTTAATCGGAACCCCGCACAAGAGACCCAGTACTTC

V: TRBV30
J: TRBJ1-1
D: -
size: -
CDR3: CAWTRSQGRAFF
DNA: TGTGCCTGGACAAGGTCACAGGGTAGAGCTTTCTTT

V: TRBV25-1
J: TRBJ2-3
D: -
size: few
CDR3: CASSSKPGDPSTDTQYF
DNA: TGTGCCAGCAGCTCTAAACCAGGAGACCCTAGCACAGATACGCAGTATTTT

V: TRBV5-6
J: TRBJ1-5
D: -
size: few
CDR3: CASSSRQDNQPQHF
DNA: TGTGCCAGCAGCTCTCGACAGGACAATCAGCCCCAGCATTTT

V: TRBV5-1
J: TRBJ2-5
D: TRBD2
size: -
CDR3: CASTDSGGAIQETQYF
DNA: TGCGCCAGCACGGATAGCGGGGGGGCAATCCAAGAGACCCAGTACTTC

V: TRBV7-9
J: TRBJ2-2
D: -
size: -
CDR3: CALSGLHTGELFF
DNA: TGTGCCCTCTCAGGGCTTCACACCGGGGAGCTGTTTTTT

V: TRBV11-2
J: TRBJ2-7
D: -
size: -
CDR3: CASSLRALYEQYF
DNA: TGTGCCAGCAGCCTGCGGGCCCTCTACGAGCAGTACTTC

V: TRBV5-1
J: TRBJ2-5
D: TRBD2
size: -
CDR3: CASSIQRPAGETQYF
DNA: TGCGCCAGCAGCATTCAGCGACCAGCGGGGGAGACCCAGTACTTC

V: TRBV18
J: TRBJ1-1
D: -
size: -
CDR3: CASSPGRANTEAFF
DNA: TGTGCCAGCTCACCGGGCAGGGCTAACACTGAAGCTTTCTTT

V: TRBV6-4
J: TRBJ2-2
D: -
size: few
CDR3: CASSEQGFNTGELFF
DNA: TGTGCCAGCAGCGAACAGGGATTTAACACCGGGGAGCTGTTTTTT

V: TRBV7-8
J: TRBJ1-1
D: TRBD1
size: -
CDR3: CASSTGQVNTEAFF
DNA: TGTGCCAGCAGCACGGGACAGGTGAACACTGAAGCTTTCTTT

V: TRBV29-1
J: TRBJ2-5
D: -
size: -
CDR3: CSVVSGGQETQYF
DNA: TGCAGCGTTGTGAGTGGGGGCCAAGAGACCCAGTACTTC

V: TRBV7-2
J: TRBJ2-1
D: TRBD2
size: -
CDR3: CASSPGTSQEQFF
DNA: TGTGCCAGCAGCCCAGGGACTAGTCAAGAGCAGTTCTTC

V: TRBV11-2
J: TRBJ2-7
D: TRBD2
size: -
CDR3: CASSVAGGKYEQYF
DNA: TGTGCCAGCTCAGTAGCGGGGGGGAAGTACGAGCAGTACTTC

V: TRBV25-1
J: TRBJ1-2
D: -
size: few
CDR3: CASSESGTPGYGYTF
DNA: TGTGCCAGCAGTGAATCCGGGACTCCCGGGTATGGCTACACCTTC

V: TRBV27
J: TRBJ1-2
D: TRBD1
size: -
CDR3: CASSSPDRLNYGYTF
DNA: TGTGCCAGCAGTTCCCCGGACAGGCTAAACTATGGCTACACCTTC

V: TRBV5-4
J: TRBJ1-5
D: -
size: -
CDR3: CASSQSPRGEEPQHF
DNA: TGTGCCAGCAGCCAAAGTCCCCGGGGAGAGGAGCCCCAGCATTTT

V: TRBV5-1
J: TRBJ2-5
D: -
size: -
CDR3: CASSLVELETQYF
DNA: TGCGCCAGCAGCTTGGTGGAACTGGAGACCCAGTACTTC

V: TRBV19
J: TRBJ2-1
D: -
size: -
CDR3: CASGTGGDYNEQFF
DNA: TGTGCCAGTGGAACTGGCGGGGACTACAATGAGCAGTTCTTC

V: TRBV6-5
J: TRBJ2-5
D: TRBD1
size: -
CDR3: CASLGQEKTQYF
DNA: TGTGCCAGCCTTGGACAGGAGAAGACCCAGTACTTC

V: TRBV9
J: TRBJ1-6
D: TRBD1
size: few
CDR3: CASSAGQGAGSPLHF
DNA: TGTGCCAGCAGCGCGGGACAGGGGGCAGGTTCACCCCTCCACTTT

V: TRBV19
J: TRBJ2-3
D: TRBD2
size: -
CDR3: CASSIGLAVSTDTQYF
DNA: TGTGCCAGTAGTATAGGGCTAGCGGTTAGCACAGATACGCAGTATTTT

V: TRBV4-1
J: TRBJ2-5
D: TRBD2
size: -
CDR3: CASSQERFASGIQETQYF
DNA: TGCGCCAGCAGCCAAGAAAGATTCGCTAGCGGCATTCAAGAGACCCAGTACTTC

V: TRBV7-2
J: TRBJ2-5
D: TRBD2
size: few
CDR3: CASSLSSTSGQETQYF
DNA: TGTGCCAGCAGCTTATCTTCGACTAGCGGACAAGAGACCCAGTACTTC

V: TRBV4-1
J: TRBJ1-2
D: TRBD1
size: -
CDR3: CASRQTGDSGYTF
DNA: TGCGCCAGCAGGCAGACAGGGGACTCTGGCTACACCTTC

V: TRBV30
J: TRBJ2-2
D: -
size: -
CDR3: CAWSPLGATGELFF
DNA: TGTGCCTGGTCCCCCCTTGGGGCGACCGGGGAGCTGTTTTTT

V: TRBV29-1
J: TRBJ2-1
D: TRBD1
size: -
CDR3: CSVASGQGSYNEQFF
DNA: TGCAGCGTTGCCTCGGGACAGGGGTCCTACAATGAGCAGTTCTTC

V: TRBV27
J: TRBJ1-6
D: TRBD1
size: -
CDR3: CASSLETGGYSPLHF
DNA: TGTGCCAGCAGTCTTGAGACAGGGGGCTATTCACCCCTCCACTTT

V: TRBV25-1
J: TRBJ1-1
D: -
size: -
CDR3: CASSESTGWVTEAFF
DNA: TGTGCCAGCAGTGAATCAACAGGGTGGGTCACTGAAGCTTTCTTT